This T cell receptor (beta chain) was sequenced for a study of blood T cell repertoires in COVID-19. The CDR3 is 12 amino acids. Trimming pared 5 bases from V and 7 bases from J, leaving 11 bases between. Data came from immunoSEQ multiplex PCR; TCRdb stores just in-frame clones and leaves some out. The data contain some 130,000 clones, 79% of them seen just once; the ten biggest clones take up around 3.3%. The V call is TRBV12-3 or TRBV12-4, the J call TRBJ1-1, with D unresolved. This TCR came from a man in his sixties with acute or convalescent COVID-19. Sequences were obtained from peripheral blood. The chain's CDR3 is CASSPDTYEAFF. The CDR3, as DNA: TGTGCCAGCAGTCCCGACACTTATGAAGCTTTCTTT.